This T cell receptor (beta chain) was recorded in a study of shared T cell receptors in the human thymus. Sequencing was performed with immunoSEQ multiplex PCR; in TCRdb, only in-frame clones are kept and a portion is missing. The sample consists of 500,000 to 550,000 clones, around 78% of them appearing once. CDR1 LGHNT and CDR2 FRNRAP come from the germline V gene. Unmatched junction bases numbered 11, after V lost 2 bases and J lost 0 bases. The CDR3 length is 18 residues. These data were likewise used in another study, on human thymus T cells. From that report: Donors consisted of healthy Finnish infants (having corrective surgery for congenital heart defects). Resections from corrective heart surgery supplied the thymus tissue. Thymic and blood repertoires showed apparently biased V and J gene usage. Related studies noted strongly shared thymic repertoires across unrelated people.

The sample was thymocytes. J is TRBJ2-7 and V is TRBV12-5; the match to TRBD2 covers 9 bases. The receptor's source is a boy in the first two years of life with a congenital heart defect. Here the CDR3 reads CASGLFWTSANLSYEQYF. CDR3 DNA sequence: TGTGCTAGTGGTTTGTTTTGGACTAGCGCCAACCTCTCCTACGAGCAGTACTTC.